The T cell receptor beta chain described here comes from a study of blood T cell repertoires in COVID-19. Study information: Sample material is recorded as cDNA or gDNA derived from T cells, B-cell-depleted T cells, or PBMCs.

The V gene lost 4 bases and the J gene lost 1 base, with 8 bases spanning the gap. This CDR3 region has 14 residues. The germline V gene encodes CDR1 LNHDA and CDR2 SQIVND (reference sequence). TCRdb's table, derived via immunoSEQ multiplex PCR, lists solely in-frame clones and lacks some. Here the sample spans tens of thousands of clones, approximately 92% being singletons. Sequenced input: peripheral blood. This clonotype was sampled from a woman aged 50 to 65 with active COVID-19. The chain joins TRBV19 to TRBJ1-5; D possibly corresponds to TRBD1 (5 bases). For the CDR3, the DNA is TGTGCCAGTAGTACTCAGGGAAGCAATCAGCCCCAGCATTTT. Amino acids: CASSTQGSNQPQHF.